The 28 T cell receptor beta chains in this list originate from one sample, sequenced in a study of T cell responses to AZD1222 COVID-19 vaccine (dated by TCRdb to the early 2020s). The sample's time point, from its label and the paper: about 28 days (+/-7) after the second vaccine dose. Library method: the immunoSEQ multiplex PCR assay. The table was pulled from immuneACCESS by TCRdb, which kept in-frame rearrangements only. Such tables lose some clones; where checked, under half of the loss comes from unresolved V genes, and the rest has no known cause. The sample table shows 98,000 or so clones, and about 81% are seen once. 13% to 15% of the sample lies in the top ten. Source: peripheral blood, taken 28 days after the second AZD1222 dose. The receptors shown here come from an adult who received the AZD1222 COVID-19 vaccine.

The chain combines TRBV7-2 with TRBJ2-3, with D uncertain. The V gene lost 3 bases and the J gene lost 3 bases, with 7 bases spanning the gap. The CDR3 runs 13 residues. Germline V CDR1 and CDR2: SGHTA, FQGNSA. The CDR3 DNA sequence: TGTGCCAGCAGCTTGGGCCCTACAGATACGCAGTATTTT. This translates into CASSLGPTDTQYF.

The V and J genes are TRBV6-5 and TRBJ1-2; D might be TRBD1 (5 bases). Germline V gives CDR1 MNHEY, CDR2 SVGAGI. The CDR3 contains 13 residues. V was trimmed by 4 bases and J by 2 bases, leaving 8 bases between them. DNA for the CDR3: TGTGCCAGCAGTTTTGGGGGAAACTATGGCTACACCTTC. Amino acids: CASSFGGNYGYTF.

This clone is large. The V gene is TRBV18, the J gene TRBJ1-1; 7 bases align to TRBD1. Germline values: CDR1 KGHSH, CDR2 LQKENI. Trimming at V came to 3 bases and at J to 6 bases, leaving 10 bases not matched to a gene. The CDR3 is 15 residues long. The CDR3 DNA reads as TGTGCCAGCTCACCTGGTATGACAGGGTGGGCTGAAGCTTTCTTT. Translated, it gives CASSPGMTGWAEAFF.

This sequence joins TRBV2 and TRBJ1-5; D is possibly TRBD1 (6 bases). The V end lost 5 bases, the J end lost 3 bases, and 17 bases lay between the germline ends. Germline loops: CDR1 SNHLY, CDR2 FYNNEI. The CDR3 extends over 16 amino acids. CDR3 amino acids: CASSQQGNQNNQPQHF. The CDR3 DNA sequence: TGTGCCAGCAGTCAACAGGGAAACCAGAACAATCAGCCCCAGCATTTT.

This chain links TRBV19 with TRBJ1-2, with TRBD1 identical over 9 bases. The V segment lost 5 bases and the J segment 8 bases; nucleotides outside the gene matches: 6. Germline values: CDR1 LNHDA, CDR2 SQIVND (reference sequence). The CDR3 spans 13 residues. The CDR3 bases are TGTGCCAGTAGTGGGGGACAGGGTCGCGGCTACACCTTC. Translating it yields CASSGGQGRGYTF.

The chain uses TRBV7-3 and TRBJ2-5; 8 positions match TRBD2. V shed 2 bases, J shed 5 bases, and the junction held 7 bases outside the gene matches. This CDR3 is built from 15 residues. The germline gives CDR1 SGHTA, CDR2 FQGTGA. CDR3 coding DNA: TGTGCCAGCAGCTTACGACTAGCGACCATTGAGACCCAGTACTTC. It encodes CASSLRLATIETQYF.

The chain has TRBV5-4 and TRBJ2-5; the match to TRBD1 covers 9 bases. J was trimmed by 5 bases and V by 6 bases; bases with no gene match: 8. Germline V CDR1 and CDR2: SGHNT, YYREEE (reference sequence). The CDR3 has 14 residues. The CDR3 sequence: CASTRQGVSETQYF. CDR3 in DNA: TGTGCCAGCACCCGACAGGGGGTCAGTGAGACCCAGTACTTC.

The chain uses TRBV4-1 and TRBJ1-4; 9 positions match TRBD1. The CDR3 runs to 16 residues. Germline assignment: CDR1 MGHRA and CDR2 YSYEKL. The V segment lost 0 bases and the J segment 8 bases; nucleotides outside the gene matches: 7. In DNA form, the CDR3 reads TGCGCCAGCAGCCAAGAGGCCGGGACAGGGAGGGAAAAACTGTTTTTT. It translates to CASSQEAGTGREKLFF.

The chain links TRBV28 to TRBJ2-1; 9 bases are shared with TRBD1. Germline CDR1 and CDR2: MDHEN and SYDVKM. The trim removed 2 bases at V and 8 bases at J, leaving 10 bases unmatched. This CDR3 is built from 16 residues. The CDR3 loop reads CASSLVGTGSVHEQFF. DNA for the CDR3: TGTGCCAGCAGTTTAGTCGGGACAGGGTCCGTCCATGAGCAGTTCTTC.

This chain's CDR3 is CASSPTGRGLTQHF. The DNA of the CDR3 is TGTGCCAGCAGCCCGACAGGGAGGGGACTGACCCAGCATTTT. The chain joins TRBV16 to TRBJ1-5, with 7 bases lining up with TRBD1. V shed 4 bases, J shed 11 bases, and the junction held 11 bases outside the gene matches. The length of the CDR3 is 14 residues. Germline V CDR1 and CDR2: KGHSY, FQNENV. Using reference TRBV16 and TRBJ1-5 for the parts outside the CDR3, the full variable domain is GEEVAQTPKHLVRGEGQKAKLYCAPIKGHSYVFWYQQVLKNEFKFLISFQNENVFDETGMPKERFSAKCLPNSPCSLEIQATKLEDSAVYFCASSPTGRGLTQHFGDGTRLSIL.

This chain connects TRBV18 to TRBJ1-1, with 8 bases matching TRBD1. Trimming cost V 8 bases and J 1 base; bases outside gene matches: 9. Germline CDR1 and CDR2: KGHSH and LQKENI. CDR3 length: 15 amino acids. CDR3 bases: TGTGCCAGCCTACCCACGCAGGGGGCGAACACTGAAGCTTTCTTT. Translating gives CASLPTQGANTEAFF.

The chain couples TRBV6-6 to TRBJ1-1; 9 bases map to TRBD1. CDR3 length: 16 amino acids. V gave up 7 bases and J gave up 9 bases; unmatched junction bases: 18. CDR1 and CDR2 from the germline V gene are MNHNY and SVGAGI (reference sequence). The DNA of the CDR3 is TGTGCCAGCACCGAACCCTCAGGGACAGGGTTCTCTCAAGCTTTCTTT. This encodes CASTEPSGTGFSQAFF.

The chain couples TRBV14 to TRBJ2-1; possibly TRBD2 for D (6 bases). CDR3 length: 14 amino acids. Germline loops: CDR1 SGHDN, CDR2 FVKESK. The V gene lost 4 bases and the J gene lost 7 bases, with 14 bases spanning the gap. The CDR3: CASSPVGGLNEQFF. Here the CDR3 DNA reads TGTGCCAGCAGCCCTGTTGGGGGGTTGAATGAGCAGTTCTTC.

The chain uses TRBV25-1 and TRBJ2-1; weak D call: TRBD2 (6 bases). The CDR3 has 16 amino acids. V was trimmed by 2 bases and J by 1 base, leaving 12 bases between them. Germline values: CDR1 MGHDK, CDR2 SYGVNS. The chain's CDR3 is CASSEVGRLSYNEQFF. The DNA of the CDR3 is TGTGCCAGCAGTGAAGTCGGGAGATTGTCCTACAATGAGCAGTTCTTC.

J is TRBJ1-1 and V is TRBV7-9; maybe TRBD1 (6 bases). The CDR3 runs to 12 residues. Trimming removed 5 bases at V and 11 bases at J, with 15 bases between. Germline V gene data show CDR1 as SEHNR and CDR2 as FQNEAQ (reference sequence). CDR3 bases: TGTGCCAGCAGCGAAGGGGGATGGGATGCTTTCTTT. Its protein is CASSEGGWDAFF.

This clone was recorded once. This rearrangement joins TRBV3-1 (or the pseudogene TRBV3-2) to TRBJ2-3; D may be TRBD2 (6 bases). This CDR3 spans 15 amino acids. V was trimmed by 4 bases and J by 5 bases, leaving 16 bases between them. The germline V gene encodes CDR1 LGHDT and CDR2 YNNKEL (reference sequence). CDR3 nucleotide sequence: TGTGCCAGCAGCCCTCCGAGCCGAGCGGGAGATACGCAGTATTTT. Translation: CASSPPSRAGDTQYF.

The chain couples TRBV4-1 to TRBJ2-7, with 11 nucleotides matching TRBD2. The junction had 5 bases not matched to a gene; V was cut back by 4 bases and J by 0 bases. The CDR3 is made up of 16 amino acids. Germline loops: CDR1 MGHRA, CDR2 YSYEKL. CDR3 amino acids: CASSPLGLAGSYEQYF. The CDR3 region has the DNA TGCGCCAGCAGCCCTCTAGGACTAGCGGGCTCCTACGAGCAGTACTTC.

This chain connects TRBV7-9 to TRBJ1-1; D is uncertain. The CDR3 is 9 residues long. Trimming cost V 5 bases and J 11 bases, with 6 bases left between them. Per the germline V gene, CDR1 is SEHNR and CDR2 is FQNEAQ (reference sequence). The CDR3 reads CASSSLAFF. The CDR3 coding sequence is TGTGCCAGCAGCAGTCTTGCTTTCTTT.

The chain links TRBV12-3 or TRBV12-4 to TRBJ1-4; D is undetermined. Trimming shortened V by 3 bases and J by 8 bases, and 7 bases separated the two germline ends. This CDR3 is 12 amino acids long. CDR3 protein: CASSLVREKLFF. In DNA, the CDR3 is TGTGCCAGCAGTTTGGTCCGGGAAAAACTGTTTTTT.

This clone was seen once. The J gene is TRBJ1-1, the V gene TRBV27; 8 bases fit TRBD1. In germline, CDR1 is MNHEY, CDR2 SMNVEV (reference sequence). The CDR3 runs to 15 residues. V lost 11 bases and J lost 4; bases outside the gene matches: 15. CDR3 protein: CASRETGASGTEAFF. Here the CDR3 DNA reads TGTGCCTCCCGAGAGACAGGGGCCTCGGGCACTGAAGCTTTCTTT.

The table lists this clone with a count of one. The chain links TRBV7-7 to TRBJ2-5, with TRBD2 as a possible D gene (6 bases). Germline lookup yields CDR1 SSHAT and CDR2 FNYEAQ (reference sequence). Trimming took off 6 bases at V and 4 bases at J, with 18 bases between the two ends. The CDR3 totals 15 residues. The CDR3 is CASSPRRAGGETQYF. DNA for the CDR3: TGTGCCAGCAGTCCTCGACGGGCCGGGGGAGAGACCCAGTACTTC.

V is TRBV30 and J is TRBJ1-6; 7 bases match TRBD1. From germline, CDR1 is GTSNPN and CDR2 SVGIG (reference sequence). There are 18 residues in the CDR3. V dropped 0 bases and J dropped 9; count of bases not matched to a gene: 17. The CDR3 sequence: CAWSVPWGRKGATSPLHF. CDR3 sequence (DNA): TGTGCCTGGAGTGTCCCTTGGGGCCGTAAGGGGGCTACTTCACCCCTCCACTTT.

The rearrangement uses TRBV7-9 and TRBJ2-5; D is unclear. Germline V gene sequence: CDR1 SEHNR, CDR2 FQNEAQ (reference sequence). The CDR3 has 12 amino acids. V was shortened by 8 bases and J by 4 bases, with 11 bases between the two germline ends. This CDR3 is CASRSGRETQYF. The CDR3 DNA reads TGTGCCAGCCGCTCGGGCCGAGAGACCCAGTACTTC.

This clone showed up just a few times. The chain recombines TRBV18 with TRBJ1-1; no clear D gene. Germline CDR1 KGHSH, CDR2 LQKENI. V was shortened by 2 bases and J by 3 bases, with 7 bases between the two germline ends. The CDR3 contains 13 residues. In DNA, the CDR3 is TGTGCCAGCTCACCAAGTCAGTACACTGAAGCTTTCTTT. Amino acid sequence: CASSPSQYTEAFF.

This chain connects TRBV5-1 to TRBJ1-2; D is uncertain. V was cut by 0 bases and J by 4 bases, with 13 bases left in between. Germline values: CDR1 SGHRS, CDR2 YFSETQ. This CDR3 region has 15 residues. DNA of the CDR3: TGCGCCAGCAGCTTGGTATCTGGGGTTGGCTATGGCTACACCTTC. This gives the protein CASSLVSGVGYGYTF. The full variable domain, its missing parts supplied by reference TRBV5-1 and TRBJ1-2, is KAGVTQTPRYLIKTRGQQVTLSCSPISGHRSVSWYQQTPGQGLQFLFEYFSETQRNKGNFPGRFSGRQFSNSRSEMNVSTLELGDSALYLCASSLVSGVGYGYTFGSGTRLTVV.

The chain recombines TRBV6-2 or TRBV6-3 with TRBJ1-1, with TRBD1 as a possible D gene (5 bases). V was clipped by 6 bases and J by 5 bases, with 16 bases between them. Germline V gene lookup returns CDR1 MNHEY and CDR2 SVGEGT. The CDR3 is made up of 14 amino acids. The CDR3 loop is CASSTRGGGTEAFF. CDR3 coding DNA: TGTGCCAGCAGCACCCGCGGGGGTGGAACTGAAGCTTTCTTT.

This clone was observed once. The chain has TRBV5-4 and TRBJ1-1; D might be TRBD1 (6 bases). The V gene lost 4 bases and the J gene lost 0 bases, with 13 bases spanning the gap. Germline-derived CDR1 and CDR2 are SGHNT and YYREEE (reference sequence). This CDR3 is 15 amino acids long. CDR3: CASSPRGGLNTEAFF. The CDR3, as DNA: TGTGCCAGCAGCCCCCGAGGGGGGTTGAACACTGAAGCTTTCTTT.

The V gene is TRBV15, the J gene TRBJ1-5; no clear D gene. CDR3 length: 16 amino acids. CDR1 and CDR2 from the germline V gene are LNHNV and YYDKDF (reference sequence). V was shortened by 0 bases and J by 1 base, with 10 bases between the two germline ends. The CDR3 sequence: CATSRDFGGSNQPQHF. The CDR3 nucleotides are TGTGCCACCAGCAGAGATTTCGGTGGGAGCAATCAGCCCCAGCATTTT.